This T cell receptor beta chain was captured in a study of graft-versus-host responses after intestinal transplantation (dated by TCRdb to about 2021). Describing the broader study: Recipients received multivisceral, liver-intestinal, or isolated intestinal transplants. Every recipient was given anti-thymocyte globulin induction, followed by roughly 3 years of maintenance tacrolimus and steroids. Bulk TCR-beta CDR3 sequencing was used to track graft-versus-host and host-versus-graft alloreactive T cell clones in the graft, circulation and bone marrow after intestinal transplantation. To identify alloreactive clones, pre-transplant mixed lymphocyte reaction products were sequenced and then compared with unstimulated pre-transplant donor and recipient T cells. Of the roughly 26 intestinal transplant recipients enrolled in the cohort, one of whom was a retransplant, 3 patients without pretransplant specimens were excluded. Donor T cell macrochimerism was defined as a peak of at least 4% donor T cells among recipient peripheral blood mononuclear cells. Samples from a few later patients were sequenced in-house on an Illumina MiSeq with MiXCR processing rather than by the commercial service.

In its sample, this clone comes out as medium-sized (0.01 to 0.1%). Nothing much larger sits one base from this clone, and base qualities are not available. Per the germline V gene, SQVTM is the CDR1 and ANQGSEA is the CDR2. After removal of 6 bases from V and 2 bases from J, the junction retains 5 bases not matched to a gene. Measured from the cysteine to the phenylalanine, the CDR3 is 14 residues long. Solely the CDR3 DNA is kept, with 42 bases framed from the first base. The intended sense of this specimen's time point label: cells obtained before transplantation from donor or recipient. In mixed lymphocyte reactions, roughly 200,000 CFSE-labeled pre-transplant responders were plated with roughly 200,000 irradiated violet-dye-labeled stimulators and cultured for 5 to 6 days. After the mixed lymphocyte reaction, proliferating CD3+CD4+CFSE-low and CD3+CD8+CFSE-low responder cells were FACS-sorted on a BD Influx sorter.

Results the study describes overall, beyond this receptor: Early after transplant, declines in HvG clones were associated with peak levels of circulating GvH clones. In the allografts of patients with donor T cell macrochimerism, GvH to HvG T cell clonal ratios were high. GvH clones were found in recipient bone marrow, and some of the GvH clones appeared earlier in ileal mucosa or blood, which is consistent with an intestinal mucosal origin. The relatively low number and heterogeneity of intestinal transplant patients limited the conclusions.

The method behind the library was the immunoSEQ multiplex PCR assay. For most patients, genomic DNA was isolated using the Qiagen DNeasy Blood and Tissue Kit and was shipped frozen to Adaptive Biotechnologies for TCR sequencing. For most patients, genomic DNA was subjected to high-throughput TCR-beta CDR3 sequencing by Adaptive Biotechnologies. The source study handled its data this way. Adaptive's ImmunoSEQ software was the source of the TCR sequencing data for over 15 patients, while a few other patients were processed with MiXCR and VDJtools. To correct CD4 versus CD8 sorting errors, any sequence found in both subsets at a frequency ratio below 5:1 was removed. CDR3 nucleotide sequences shared between donor and recipient were removed because their origin could not be assigned. To be classed as alloreactive, a clone needed at least 2-fold expansion over unstimulated cells and a minimum CFSE-low frequency of 0.002% (template counts) or 0.001% (read counts). Clones detected in sequenced pre-transplant spleen, lymph node, or MLR CFSE-low populations of the donor or recipient were defined as mappable. The cumulative frequency of alloreactive clones was calculated as a percentage of all sequences, weighted by copy number. TCRdb provides this immuneACCESS table in a form limited to in-frame rearrangements. Some clones are lacking; in checked studies, under half of them reflect an unresolved V gene, and why the rest are absent is not known. V and J calls and clone size are given by that table; D and trimming were obtained from the DNA. The sample includes fewer than 25,000 clones, with 35% to 40% observed a single time. 1.5% to 2.5% of the sample is held by the ten biggest clonotypes.

The sample consisted of alloreactive CD4+ T cells from a mixed lymphocyte reaction culture, taken before transplantation. Per the publication, the cell subset or site label means: CFSE-low proliferating T cells sorted from approximately 6-day pre-transplant mixed lymphocyte reaction (GvH or HvG direction). The receptor was isolated from a human patient who was an organ donor for intestinal transplantation. In this chain, TRBV29-1 is recombined with TRBJ2-7; 12 of the junction bases match TRBD2. The DNA sequence reads TGCAGCGTAGGGACTAGCGGGCGGCCCTACGAGCAGTACTTC. Its translation reads: CSVGTSGRPYEQYF.